This is a list of T cell receptor beta chains from one sample in a study of blood T cell repertoires in COVID-19. Measured with immunoSEQ multiplex PCR; TCRdb has only the in-frame clones, and not every one. The sample contains a few hundred thousand clones, roughly 88% of which appear only once. The sequencing input was peripheral blood. These receptors were collected from a woman aged 45 to 65 with acute or convalescent COVID-19. The CDR3 runs from the conserved cysteine through the conserved F or W. A D gene is named only where the DNA matches it firmly. A clone size is listed for some rows: how often the clone was seen (once, few, many), or a class if it is expanded.

clone size,V gene,J gene,D gene,CDR3 DNA,CDR3 protein
-,TRBV28,TRBJ2-2,-,TGTGCCAGCAGCTCACAGTGGGCTAACACCGGGGAGCTGTTTTTT,CASSSQWANTGELFF
once,TRBV9,TRBJ2-4,TRBD1,TGTGCCAGCAGCCTAGGGACAGGGGGCGTAGGAAACATTCAGTACTTC,CASSLGTGGVGNIQYF
-,TRBV6-2/TRBV6-3,TRBJ2-7,-,TGTGCCAGCAGCCACGGGTCCTACGAGCAGTACTTC,CASSHGSYEQYF
-,TRBV28,TRBJ2-6,-,TGTGCCAGCACGGGACAAAAGGCTGGGGCCAACGTCCTGACTTTC,CASTGQKAGANVLTF
few,TRBV2,TRBJ1-2,-,TGTGCCAGCAGCGCGACAGGAGCTAACTATGGCTACACCTTC,CASSATGANYGYTF
-,TRBV18,TRBJ1-2,TRBD1,TGTGCCAGCTCACCCGGACAGGATATCTATGGCTACACCTTC,CASSPGQDIYGYTF
-,TRBV9,TRBJ2-7,-,TGTGCCAGCAGCGGAGTGAGCACCTACGAGCAGTACTTC,CASSGVSTYEQYF
-,TRBV5-1,TRBJ2-2,TRBD2,TGCGCCAGCAGCTTGGGGCTTTTAGCGGGAGGAACCGGGGAGCTGTTTTTT,CASSLGLLAGGTGELFF
few,TRBV27,TRBJ2-7,-,TGTGCCAGCAGTTCCCCGCAGGGAATAAGCTCCTACGAGCAGTACTTC,CASSSPQGISSYEQYF
-,TRBV7-9,TRBJ1-5,TRBD1,TGTGCCAGCAGCTTACAGGGGGGCAGCAATCAGCCCCAGCATTTT,CASSLQGGSNQPQHF
-,TRBV4-2,TRBJ1-1,-,TGTGCCAGCAGCCCACCGGGACAACCGAACACTGAAGCTTTCTTT,CASSPPGQPNTEAFF
-,TRBV24-1,TRBJ2-2,-,TGTGCCACCGAAGATGCGGGGGCCCTGAGAAACACCGGGGAGCTGTTTTTT,CATEDAGALRNTGELFF
few,TRBV29-1,TRBJ1-2,TRBD1,TGCAGCGTCCTCCGGGCAGGGGGCACTTCGGGTGGCTACACCTTC,CSVLRAGGTSGGYTF
-,TRBV12-2,TRBJ1-2,-,TGTGCAAGTCGCTTGGGTAACAGGGGCGATAACTATGGCTACACCTTC,CASRLGNRGDNYGYTF
-,TRBV28,TRBJ1-2,-,TGTGCCAGCAGGGCCGGGAATTATGGCTACACCTTC,CASRAGNYGYTF
-,TRBV27,TRBJ2-1,TRBD2,TGTGCCAGCAGTTTTAGCGGGAGCTCCTACAATGAGCAGTTCTTC,CASSFSGSSYNEQFF
-,TRBV6-2/TRBV6-3,TRBJ1-2,-,TGTGCCAGCAGTTACGGGCAGGGGAACTATGGCTACACCTTC,CASSYGQGNYGYTF
-,TRBV27,TRBJ2-1,TRBD2,TGTGCCAGCAGCTCTGGGACTAGCGGTTACAATGAGCAGTTCTTC,CASSSGTSGYNEQFF
-,TRBV4-3,TRBJ2-7,TRBD1,TGCGCCAGCAGCCAAATGACAGGGGGGGGGTACGAGCAGTACTTC,CASSQMTGGGYEQYF
-,TRBV24-1,TRBJ1-1,TRBD1,TGTGCCACCAGTGATCCGGGACAGGGGGGCACTGAAGCTTTCTTT,CATSDPGQGGTEAFF
-,TRBV3-1/TRBV3-2,TRBJ2-1,-,TGTGCCAGCAGCCAAGAGGTAGCGGACTACAATGAGCAGTTCTTC,CASSQEVADYNEQFF
-,TRBV7-9,TRBJ2-1,TRBD2,TGTGCCAGCAGCACGACTAGCGGGGCTTACAATGAGCAGTTCTTC,CASSTTSGAYNEQFF
-,TRBV30,TRBJ1-5,TRBD1,TGTGCCTGGAGTAAGGGACAGGGGGCGAATCAGCCCCAGCATTTT,CAWSKGQGANQPQHF
-,TRBV7-3,TRBJ1-2,TRBD1,TGTGCCAGCAGCTTAGGGGGACAGAGTAACTATGGCTACACCTTC,CASSLGGQSNYGYTF
-,TRBV7-2,TRBJ1-1,TRBD1,TGTGCCAGCAGCCCGGGACAGAGGAACACTGAAGCTTTCTTT,CASSPGQRNTEAFF
-,TRBV7-8,TRBJ2-1,TRBD2,TGTGCCTGCCGACTAGCGGGAGGGGTGGTGGGTGAGCAGTTCTTC,CACRLAGGVVGEQFF
-,TRBV5-6,TRBJ2-1,TRBD1,TGTGCCAGCAGCTTGTGGGGGACAGGCACCAATGAGCAGTTCTTC,CASSLWGTGTNEQFF
-,TRBV7-8,TRBJ2-3,-,TGTGCCAGCAGGAGGCGAGGCACAGATACGCAGTATTTT,CASRRRGTDTQYF
-,TRBV4-1,TRBJ2-1,TRBD2,TGCGCCAGCAGACCCACCGGGACTAGCGGGAGGGGGCGAGAGCAGTTCTTC,CASRPTGTSGRGREQFF
-,TRBV30,TRBJ2-1,-,TGTGCCTGGAGCCCTTGGAGCTCCTACAATGAGCAGTTCTTC,CAWSPWSSYNEQFF
-,TRBV27,TRBJ2-3,-,TGTGCCAGCAGTTTGATAGCGGCCCTCACAGATACGCAGTATTTT,CASSLIAALTDTQYF
few,TRBV29-1,TRBJ2-7,TRBD2,TGCAGCGTTGTAAGGACTAGCGGCGAGCAGTACTTC,CSVVRTSGEQYF
-,TRBV27,TRBJ2-1,TRBD2,TGTGCCAGCAGTTTACGCGGACTAGCTCCTTTGGGTGAGCAGTTCTTC,CASSLRGLAPLGEQFF
few,TRBV19,TRBJ2-7,-,TGTGCCAGTAGCTACAGCGCACAGGACTACGAGCAGTACTTC,CASSYSAQDYEQYF
-,TRBV4-3,TRBJ1-4,-,TGCGCCAGCAGCCAAACTACAGGGAGAGCCACTAATGAAAAACTGTTTTTT,CASSQTTGRATNEKLFF
once,TRBV20-1,TRBJ2-7,-,TGCAGTGCTGGCCCAGGGCTCGAGCAGTACTTC,CSAGPGLEQYF
-,TRBV12-3/TRBV12-4,TRBJ1-2,-,TGTGCCAGCACCTACAGTGACTATGGCTACACCTTC,CASTYSDYGYTF
-,TRBV9,TRBJ1-1,-,TGTGCCAGCAGCCTCAGGAGGGACACTGAAGCTTTCTTT,CASSLRRDTEAFF
-,TRBV28,TRBJ1-1,-,TGTGCCAGCAGTTTCCCTGGGCGGGGCGCCGGTGAAGCTTTCTTT,CASSFPGRGAGEAFF
-,TRBV19,TRBJ2-5,TRBD1,TGTGCCAGTAGTAGGGGGACAGGGGGCGAGACCCAGTACTTC,CASSRGTGGETQYF
-,TRBV4-3,TRBJ2-1,-,TGCGCCAGCAGCCAAGGCACTTTAGGCAGCGTCTCCTACAATGAGCAGTTCTTC,CASSQGTLGSVSYNEQFF
-,TRBV11-3,TRBJ2-2,-,TGTGCCAGCAGCTTCTCCGGGAACACCGGGGAGCTGTTTTTT,CASSFSGNTGELFF
-,TRBV6-5,TRBJ1-5,-,TGTGCCAGCAGTTACGACGGGAATCAGCCCCAGCATTTT,CASSYDGNQPQHF
-,TRBV6-1,TRBJ1-2,TRBD1,TGTGCCAGCAGTGAGGCGGACAGGGGCCCACTTGGCTACACCTTC,CASSEADRGPLGYTF
-,TRBV5-1,TRBJ2-3,TRBD1,TGCGCCAGCAGCATATCCGGGACAGGGGAACATACGCAGTATTTT,CASSISGTGEHTQYF